The following is a T cell receptor beta chain sequence with its context. This clonotype has a handful of counts. Its specific antigen is unknown. Nothing much larger sits one base from this clone, and base qualities are not available. Trimming removed 2 bases from V and 3 bases from J; the gene matches leave 9 bases unexplained. CDR1 and CDR2 were assigned from the germline V gene as SGHTA and FQGNSA. From cysteine to phenylalanine, the CDR3 is 16 amino acids long. The kept DNA is CDR3 alone, 48 bases in frame from the first base. The treatment or condition tag for this specimen amounts to: allogeneic hematopoietic cell transplantation with graft depleted of TCRalphabeta T cells and CD19 B cells. The transplant recipients were children given TCRalphabeta/CD19-depleted allogeneic hematopoietic cell grafts. These data come from a study of T-cell reconstitution after alpha-beta-depleted transplantation in children (dated by TCRdb to the mid-2010s). Concerning the study at large: The study quantitatively tracked T-cell immune reconstitution after TCRalphabeta/CD19-depleted allogeneic hematopoietic cell transplantation in children using TCR repertoire profiling. Findings and caveats that apply to the study as a whole: About two months after transplant, the apparently early recovery of alphabetaT-cell counts reportedly depended on just several hundred clones that had expanded rapidly and came from non-depleted graft cells. In some patients, high TCRbeta diversity at day 60 was attributed to recipient T cells and intrathymic progenitors that had survived conditioning. Hyperexpanded clone frequencies declined over subsequent months; after one year, T-cell counts and TCRbeta diversity were mostly attributed to newly produced T cells.

Receptor amplification or capture employed PCR. Reads for this sample came from an Illumina HiSeq 2500. Molecular barcoding was employed in the preparation of TCR libraries, with unique molecular identifiers being used to normalize TCRbeta repertoire quantification. TCRdb trimmed public reads at Q25 via fastp, called clones via MiXCR and kept in-frame beta chains. Each CDR3 protein gets just one entry, which takes the most common genes and DNA from the rows behind it. In this sample the table shows around 960,000 distinct CDR3 sequences, about 31% of which occur a single time. Over 25% of the sample goes to the ten largest clones.

Sequences were derived from PBMCs, mostly from graft donor cells, sampled 360 days after TCRalphabeta/CD19-depleted stem cell transplant. The TCR was taken from a boy younger than two who had a stem cell transplant for SCID, so the T cells may come from the graft donor. In this chain, TRBV7-2 is recombined with TRBJ2-5, and 7 bases in between align with TRBD1. The CDR3 protein: CASSLNAGTVKETQYF. The DNA sequence is given as TGTGCCAGCAGCTTAAATGCAGGGACAGTAAAAGAGACCCAGTACTTC.